This TCR beta chain stems from a study of OX40 agonist ivuxolimab in advanced cancers. Study summary: Patients enrolled in dose escalation were diagnosed with hepatocellular carcinoma, melanoma, renal cell or head and neck cancer.

TCRdb's copy holds only in-frame clones and misses some; the assay was immunoSEQ multiplex PCR. The sample lists just over 14,000 clones; around 90% were seen once. About this clone: Its antigen is as yet unknown.

Study conclusions and caveats: The antigens recognized by the expanded peripheral T cells, that is their antigen specificity, were not determined.

This TCR derives from an adult with an advanced solid tumor such as melanoma, head and neck, liver or kidney cancer. Specimen: CD4+ or CD8+ T cells sorted from blood, collected in a trial of the OX40 agonist ivuxolimab.

The chain's CDR3 is CASSLRGYSQETQYF. The CDR3 coding sequence is TGTGCCAGCAGCTTACGGGGTTACAGCCAAGAGACCCAGTACTTC. The chain recombines TRBV13 with TRBJ2-5, with TRBD2 as a possible D gene (5 bases). Germline values: CDR1 PRHDT, CDR2 FYEKMQ (reference sequence). The V end was cut by 2 bases, the J end by 1 base, with 11 bases between. The CDR3 extends over 15 amino acids.